A single sample is the source of the 25 T cell receptor beta chains below, sequenced in a study of T cells after yellow fever vaccination. TCRdb recomputed calls from the 5' RACE reads with MiXCR, one row per CDR3 protein. The table shows about 73,000 distinct CDR3 sequences, with around 7.3% occurring only once. The specimen comprised CD8+ T cells sorted from PBMCs, sampled on the day of the yellow fever booster vaccination. Source of these receptors: a young man who received the YFV17D yellow fever vaccine.

The table lists this clonotype with a few counts. The rearrangement links TRBV6-1 to TRBJ1-2; D perhaps matches TRBD1 (6 bases). The CDR3 is made up of 14 amino acids. Trimming cost V 7 bases and J 2 bases, with 14 bases left between them. Germline V CDR1 and CDR2: MNHNS, SASEGT. CDR3 in amino acids: CASTRGHFNYGYTF. The DNA of the CDR3 is TGTGCCAGCACCAGGGGACACTTCAACTATGGCTACACCTTC.

The CDR3 is CASSPGYSSYNEQFF. Here the CDR3 DNA reads TGTGCCAGCAGCCCAGGCTATAGCTCCTACAATGAGCAGTTCTTC. The rearrangement joins TRBV27 to TRBJ2-1; D ambiguous. The V end was cut by 6 bases, the J end by 0 bases, with 12 bases between. CDR1 and CDR2 (germline): MNHEY, SMNVEV (reference sequence). The CDR3 has 15 residues.

The V and J genes are TRBV25-1 and TRBJ1-1; D perhaps matches TRBD1 (5 bases). The germline V gene has CDR1 MGHDK and CDR2 SYGVNS. Trimming pared 2 bases from V and 4 bases from J, leaving 8 bases between. This CDR3 has 13 residues. This chain's CDR3 is CASSEGDLTEAFF. The CDR3 DNA follows: TGTGCCAGCAGTGAAGGGGACCTCACTGAAGCTTTCTTT.

J is TRBJ2-5 and V is TRBV20-1; D remains unclear. Germline-derived CDR1 and CDR2 are DFQATT and SNEGSKA (reference sequence). Between the trimmed V and J ends, which lost 0 bases and 4 bases, there was a span of 12 bases. The CDR3 extends over 14 amino acids. The CDR3 DNA follows: TGCAGTGCTAGAGATTTGGACGGCCTAGAGACCCAGTACTTC. Amino acids: CSARDLDGLETQYF.

This clonotype appeared a few times. This chain uses TRBV19 with TRBJ2-3; 13 bases are shared with TRBD2. The CDR3 runs to 18 residues. Germline CDR1 reads LNHDA; CDR2 reads SQIVND (reference sequence). With 5 bases clipped from V and 4 bases from J, the junction kept 12 bases outside the gene matches. The CDR3 region is CASSALPGLAGRADTQYF. The CDR3 nucleotides read TGTGCCAGTAGTGCACTCCCGGGACTAGCGGGAAGGGCAGATACGCAGTATTTT.

This clonotype was counted a few times. V gene TRBV9 combines with J gene TRBJ2-1; 7 positions match TRBD2. CDR3 length: 15 residues. Germline CDR1 reads SGDLS; CDR2 reads YYNGEE. V was clipped by 1 base and J by 8 bases; unmatched bases: 9. The CDR3, as DNA: TGTGCCAGCAGCGTAAGTGGAGGGAGGGGCGATGAGCAGTTCTTC. Translating it yields CASSVSGGRGDEQFF.

This clonotype was observed a handful of times. V is TRBV27 and J is TRBJ2-7; 11 bases map to TRBD1. The junction had 1 base not matched to a gene; V was cut back by 3 bases and J by 3 bases. The germline V gene has CDR1 MNHEY and CDR2 SMNVEV (reference sequence). The CDR3 is made up of 14 amino acids. CDR3 in DNA: TGTGCCAGCAGTTTGGGACAGGGGGGCTACGAGCAGTACTTC. Amino acid sequence: CASSLGQGGYEQYF.

The sample holds many counts of this clonotype. The chain combines TRBV28 with TRBJ2-2; the match to TRBD2 covers 14 bases. Germline trimming cut 5 bases from V and 6 bases from J; bases unmatched to any gene: 11. Germline CDR1 MDHEN, CDR2 SYDVKM. The CDR3 is made up of 18 amino acids. CDR3 residues: CASSGGTSGRLSSGELFF. The CDR3 DNA reads TGTGCCAGCAGTGGCGGGACTAGCGGGAGATTGTCGTCCGGGGAGCTGTTTTTT.

The rearrangement uses TRBV6-2 or TRBV6-3 and TRBJ2-1; 9 bases are shared with TRBD2. The CDR3 consists of 14 residues. V was pared by 2 bases and J by 5 bases, with 1 base of the junction left unmatched. From germline, CDR1 is MNHEY and CDR2 SVGEGT. The CDR3 is CASSYGTSHNEQFF. CDR3 in DNA: TGTGCCAGCAGTTACGGGACTAGCCACAATGAGCAGTTCTTC.

By share, this clonotype counts as medium-sized. The chain is built from TRBV10-3 and TRBJ2-3; 8 bases agree with TRBD1. Unmatched junction bases numbered 16, after V lost 8 bases and J lost 0 bases. Germline CDR1 and CDR2: ENHRY and SYGVKD. The CDR3 is 18 amino acids. CDR3 protein: CAIGGGQDIVGSTDTQYF. CDR3 DNA sequence: TGTGCCATCGGAGGGGGACAGGATATCGTGGGGAGCACAGATACGCAGTATTTT.

There are a few counts of this clonotype. The chain couples TRBV14 to TRBJ2-5; D uncertain. The germline V gene encodes CDR1 SGHDN and CDR2 FVKESK. Trimming left V 1 base short and J 2 bases short, with 20 bases between. The CDR3 has 18 residues. CDR3 residues: CASSQGPGRTEKQETQYF. In DNA, the CDR3 is TGTGCCAGCAGCCAAGGTCCCGGCAGAACCGAAAAACAAGAGACCCAGTACTTC.

Only a few counts were recorded for this clonotype. V and J are TRBV20-1 and TRBJ2-1; maybe TRBD2 (6 bases). The CDR3 covers 14 residues. Trimming shortened V by 6 bases and J by 8 bases, and 20 bases separated the two germline ends. Per the germline V gene, CDR1 is DFQATT and CDR2 is SNEGSKA (reference sequence). The CDR3 reads CSADDRDSFHEQFF. The CDR3 nucleotides read TGCAGTGCAGACGACCGGGACTCCTTTCATGAGCAGTTCTTC.

This clonotype turned up a few times. The chain employs TRBV29-1 and TRBJ2-5; D is unclear. Germline V gene lookup returns CDR1 SQVTM and CDR2 ANQGSEA. The germline V and J ends were trimmed by 7 bases and 5 bases, with 17 bases remaining between them. The CDR3 consists of 13 residues. The CDR3 bases are TGCAGCGCACCCTCGGGCCATTGGGAGACCCAGTACTTC. Translation: CSAPSGHWETQYF. The full variable domain, completed using reference TRBV29-1 and TRBJ2-5, is SAVISQKPSRDICQRGTSLTIQCQVDSQVTMMFWYRQQPGQSLTLIATANQGSEATYESGFVIDKFPISRPNLTFSTLTVSNMSPEDSSIYLCSAPSGHWETQYFGPGTRLLVL.

In regard to this clonotype: Being one base from a much bigger clone, this may be a read error. The J gene is TRBJ2-3, the V gene TRBV28; D possibly uses TRBD1 or TRBD2 (5 bases each). Per the germline V gene, CDR1 is MDHEN and CDR2 is SYDVKM. This CDR3 region has 14 residues. V lost 7 bases to trimming and J lost 0 bases, with 11 bases between them. The CDR3 DNA reads TGTGCCAGCACCGAGGGGTGTAGCACAGATACGCAGTATTTT. Its translation: CASTEGCSTDTQYF.

The chain links TRBV12-3 or TRBV12-4 to TRBJ2-1, with D hard to call. Trimming pared 5 bases from V and 6 bases from J, leaving 17 bases between. The CDR3 totals 15 residues. The CDR3 nucleotides read TGTGCCAGCAGTCCGCCCACTGGCGACCGCAATGAGCAGTTCTTC. Translated: CASSPPTGDRNEQFF.

The V and J genes are TRBV20-1 and TRBJ2-7; 9 bases match TRBD1. Germline V gene lookup returns CDR1 DFQATT and CDR2 SNEGSKA (reference sequence). The CDR3 has 14 amino acids. With V trimmed by 6 bases and J by 0 bases, 6 bases remained unmatched. CDR3 in DNA: TGCAGTGCCACCGGGACAGGGAGCTCCTACGAGCAGTACTTC. Protein product: CSATGTGSSYEQYF.

This clonotype was recorded a few times. The CDR3 loop is CASSLVGTGGSYNEQFF. As DNA, the CDR3 is TGTGCCAGCAGTTTAGTCGGGACAGGGGGCTCCTACAATGAGCAGTTCTTC. The chain carries TRBV27 and TRBJ2-1; 11 bases map to TRBD1. Trimming at V came to 2 bases and at J to 0 bases, leaving 3 bases not matched to a gene. The length of the CDR3 is 17 residues. Germline V CDR1 and CDR2: MNHEY, SMNVEV (reference sequence).

The chain recombines TRBV20-1 with TRBJ2-7; the match to TRBD2 covers 11 bases. The germline V gene has CDR1 DFQATT and CDR2 SNEGSKA (reference sequence). V was pared by 6 bases and J by 2 bases, with 3 bases of the junction left unmatched. The CDR3 contains 13 residues. CDR3 sequence: CSASGLAAYEQYF. Here the CDR3 DNA reads TGCAGTGCCTCGGGACTAGCGGCCTACGAGCAGTACTTC.

This clonotype has ten or more counts. This chain uses TRBV29-1 with TRBJ1-3; no firm D call. This CDR3 is built from 15 residues. Trimming left V 0 bases short and J 2 bases short, with 11 bases between. Germline V lookup: CDR1 SQVTM, CDR2 ANQGSEA. CDR3 bases: TGCAGCGTTGAAGATTTTGGAGAAGCTGGAAACACCATATATTTT. It encodes CSVEDFGEAGNTIYF.

This clonotype was recorded at least ten times. The chain carries TRBV7-2 and TRBJ2-1, with D hard to call. V was trimmed by 3 bases and J by 2 bases, leaving 5 bases between them. This CDR3 spans 13 amino acids. CDR1 and CDR2 from the germline V gene are SGHTA and FQGNSA. The CDR3 sequence is CASSLGAYNEQFF. CDR3 DNA: TGTGCCAGCAGCTTGGGTGCCTACAATGAGCAGTTCTTC.

The chain couples TRBV27 to TRBJ2-7; 12 bases fit TRBD1. This CDR3 has 15 amino acids. Germline CDR1 reads MNHEY; CDR2 reads SMNVEV (reference sequence). The J segment lost 6 bases and the V segment lost 5 bases, leaving 8 bases of the junction unmatched. This CDR3 reads CASSPRGQGAAEQYF. The CDR3 DNA follows: TGTGCCAGCAGTCCGAGGGGACAGGGGGCGGCCGAGCAGTACTTC.

In this sample, this clonotype turned up many times. This chain joins TRBV7-7 and TRBJ2-1, with 10 bases matching TRBD2. The CDR3 loop spans 15 amino acids. J gave up 4 bases and V 5 bases, and 5 bases lay outside the gene matches. Germline CDR1 and CDR2: SSHAT and FNYEAQ (reference sequence). This CDR3 reads CASSTGLAAYNEQFF. In DNA, the CDR3 is TGTGCCAGCAGCACCGGACTAGCGGCATACAATGAGCAGTTCTTC.

The CDR3 DNA reads as TGCAGTGCGGAGGGGGTCGGCGCGGGAGGGAATGAGCAGTTCTTC. Its translation is CSAEGVGAGGNEQFF. The V and J genes are TRBV20-1 and TRBJ2-1; 9 nucleotides agree with TRBD2. CDR3 size: 15 residues. CDR1 is DFQATT, CDR2 SNEGSKA, per germline (reference sequence). Germline trimming cut 6 bases from V and 7 bases from J; bases unmatched to any gene: 13.

This clonotype was counted a few times. This rearrangement joins TRBV7-9 to TRBJ2-1, with D possibly TRBD2 on 6 matching bases. V lost 7 bases and J lost 14, with 18 bases in between. Per the germline V gene, CDR1 is SEHNR and CDR2 is FQNEAQ (reference sequence). This CDR3 contains 12 residues. CDR3 region: CASTPQRGSEFF. Here the CDR3 DNA reads TGTGCCAGCACCCCCCAACGGGGGTCGGAGTTCTTC.

This clonotype was counted only a few times. The rearrangement joins TRBV27 to TRBJ2-7; D gene unclear. The CDR3 is made up of 13 amino acids. Germline CDR1 is MNHEY and CDR2 is SMNVEV (reference sequence). With 3 bases removed from V and 0 bases from J, the gap between germline ends came to 6 bases. CDR3 sequence (DNA): TGTGCCAGCAGTTTTTCGACCTCCTACGAGCAGTACTTC. Its protein is CASSFSTSYEQYF.